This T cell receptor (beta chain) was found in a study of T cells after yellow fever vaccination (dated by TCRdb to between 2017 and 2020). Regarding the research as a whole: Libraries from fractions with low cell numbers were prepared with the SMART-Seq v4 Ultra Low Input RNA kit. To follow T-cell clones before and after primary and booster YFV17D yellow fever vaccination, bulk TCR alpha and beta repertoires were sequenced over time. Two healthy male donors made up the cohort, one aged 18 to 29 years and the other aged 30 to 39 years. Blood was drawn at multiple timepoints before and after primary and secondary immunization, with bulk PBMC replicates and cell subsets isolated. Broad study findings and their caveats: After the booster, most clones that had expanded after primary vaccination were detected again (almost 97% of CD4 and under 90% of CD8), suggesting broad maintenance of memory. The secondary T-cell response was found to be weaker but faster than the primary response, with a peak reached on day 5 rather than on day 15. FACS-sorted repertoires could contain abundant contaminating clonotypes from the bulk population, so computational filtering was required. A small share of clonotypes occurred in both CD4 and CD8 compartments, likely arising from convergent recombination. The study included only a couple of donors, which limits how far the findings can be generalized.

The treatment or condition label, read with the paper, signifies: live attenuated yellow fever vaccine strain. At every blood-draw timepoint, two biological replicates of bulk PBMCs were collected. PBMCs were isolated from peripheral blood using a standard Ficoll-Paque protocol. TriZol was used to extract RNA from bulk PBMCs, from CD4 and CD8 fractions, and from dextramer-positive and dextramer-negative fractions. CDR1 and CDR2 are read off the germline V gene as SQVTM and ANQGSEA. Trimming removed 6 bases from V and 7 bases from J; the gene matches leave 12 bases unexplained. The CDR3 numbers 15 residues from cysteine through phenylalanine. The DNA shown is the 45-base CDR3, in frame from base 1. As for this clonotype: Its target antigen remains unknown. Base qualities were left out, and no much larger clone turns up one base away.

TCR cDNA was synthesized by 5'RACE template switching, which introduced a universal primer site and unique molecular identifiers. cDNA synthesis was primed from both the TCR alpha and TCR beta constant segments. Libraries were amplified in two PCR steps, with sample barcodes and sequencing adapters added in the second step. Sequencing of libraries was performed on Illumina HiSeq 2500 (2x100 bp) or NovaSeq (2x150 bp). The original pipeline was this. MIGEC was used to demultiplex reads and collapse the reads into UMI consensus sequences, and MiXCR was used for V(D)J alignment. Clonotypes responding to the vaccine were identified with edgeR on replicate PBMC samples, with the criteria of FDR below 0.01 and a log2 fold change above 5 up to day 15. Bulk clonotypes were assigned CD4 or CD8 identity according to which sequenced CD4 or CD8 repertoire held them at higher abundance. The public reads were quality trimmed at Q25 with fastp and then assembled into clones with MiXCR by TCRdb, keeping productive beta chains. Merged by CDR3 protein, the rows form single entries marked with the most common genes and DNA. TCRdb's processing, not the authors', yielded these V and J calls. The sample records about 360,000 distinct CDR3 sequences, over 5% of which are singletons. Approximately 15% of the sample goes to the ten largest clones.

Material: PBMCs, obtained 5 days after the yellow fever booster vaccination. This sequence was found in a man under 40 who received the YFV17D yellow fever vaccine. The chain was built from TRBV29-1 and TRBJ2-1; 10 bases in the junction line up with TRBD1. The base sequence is TGCAGCGTCTCAAGGGGGACAGGGGACGGAAATGAGCAGTTCTTC. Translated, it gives CSVSRGTGDGNEQFF.